Presented here are 18 T cell receptor beta chains from one specimen sequenced in a study of blood T cell repertoires in COVID-19. Generated by immunoSEQ multiplex PCR, the TCRdb table keeps only in-frame clones and is missing some. The table lists approximately 72,000 clones, approximately 86% of them singletons. Sequenced material: peripheral blood. The source of these receptors is a woman aged 55-70 years with acute or convalescent COVID-19.

CDR3 sequence: CAISRQGNTEAFF. DNA for the CDR3: TGTGCCATCAGCAGACAGGGCAACACTGAAGCTTTCTTT. V and J are TRBV10-3 and TRBJ1-1, with TRBD1 identical over 7 bases. Germline V gene data show CDR1 as ENHRY and CDR2 as SYGVKD. J lost 2 bases, V lost 6 bases, and 3 bases had no gene match. The CDR3 length is 13 residues.

The CDR3: CASSLGQGAFNYGYTF. In nucleotides, the CDR3 is TGTGCCAGTAGTCTGGGACAGGGGGCTTTCAACTATGGCTACACCTTC. The chain is built from TRBV19 and TRBJ1-2; 12 nucleotides line up with TRBD1. Germline CDR1 is LNHDA and CDR2 is SQIVND (reference sequence). CDR3 size: 16 residues. Trimming at V came to 5 bases and at J to 2 bases, leaving 6 bases not matched to a gene.

V is TRBV7-2 and J is TRBJ1-3, with 7 bases identical to TRBD1. Germline V gene data show CDR1 as SGHTA and CDR2 as FQGNSA. The CDR3 is 15 amino acids. With V trimmed by 2 bases and J by 2 bases, 3 bases remained unmatched. The CDR3 sequence: CASSLIRGTGNTIYF. In DNA, the CDR3 is TGTGCCAGCAGCTTAATCAGGGGGACTGGAAACACCATATATTTT.

The rearrangement links TRBV19 to TRBJ1-4; 9 nucleotides match TRBD1. This CDR3 region has 15 residues. Germline lookup yields CDR1 LNHDA and CDR2 SQIVND (reference sequence). The V and J ends lost 6 bases and 8 bases, in that order; junction bases with no gene match: 10. The CDR3 DNA is TGTGCCAGTAGCAACTTTCAGGGGACAGGGGAAAAACTGTTTTTT. Translation: CASSNFQGTGEKLFF.

Concerning this clone itself: The germline gene is not matched at one end of the junction; a read error may be the cause. This CDR3 is CASTEVPSGRVADF. CDR3 sequence (DNA): TGTGCCAGCACAGAGGTACCTAGCGGACGGGTGGCGGACTTC. The chain employs TRBV2 and TRBJ2-5; 7 nucleotides align to TRBD2. This CDR3 has 14 amino acids. Germline V gene sequence: CDR1 SNHLY, CDR2 FYNNEI.

The rearrangement uses TRBV25-1 and TRBJ2-7; D might be TRBD2 (6 bases). The CDR3 length is 12 residues. V was trimmed by 9 bases and J by 4 bases, leaving 13 bases between them. CDR1 is MGHDK, CDR2 SYGVNS, per germline. The CDR3: CASRDGLYEQYF. The CDR3 region has the DNA TGTGCCAGTAGGGACGGACTATACGAGCAGTACTTC.

The chain is built from TRBV11-2 and TRBJ2-7; D not certain. The V end lost 6 bases, the J end lost 3 bases, and 18 bases lay between the germline ends. In germline, CDR1 is SGHAT, CDR2 FQNNGV. This CDR3 comprises 15 residues. The CDR3 reads CASRSRQSSGYEQYF. The CDR3 DNA reads TGTGCCAGCAGATCCAGACAATCGAGTGGCTACGAGCAGTACTTC.

This chain uses TRBV19 with TRBJ1-1, with D unresolved. The ends were cut back, 0 bases at V and 3 bases at J, with 23 bases in the middle. CDR1 LNHDA and CDR2 SQIVND come from the germline V gene (reference sequence). This CDR3 comprises 19 residues. The CDR3 coding sequence is TGTGCCAGTAGTATAGATCGGGATTGGGTCAGGTTACAAGACACTGAAGCTTTCTTT. Translation gives CASSIDRDWVRLQDTEAFF. The complete variable domain, with remaining parts taken from reference TRBV19 and TRBJ1-1, reads DGGITQSPKYLFRKEGQNVTLSCEQNLNHDAMYWYRQDPGQGLRLIYYSQIVNDFQKGDIAEGYSVSREKKESFPLTVTSAQKNPTAFYLCASSIDRDWVRLQDTEAFFGQGTRLTVV.

This clone was observed a few times. J is TRBJ1-1 and V is TRBV7-2; D remains unclear. Germline V gene data show CDR1 as SGHTA and CDR2 as FQGNSA. The CDR3 is 13 amino acids. Trimming left V 4 bases short and J 1 base short, with 7 bases between. The CDR3 protein is CASSSRWNTEAFF. CDR3 sequence (DNA): TGTGCCAGCAGCTCCCGTTGGAACACTGAAGCTTTCTTT.

The rearrangement uses TRBV4-2 and TRBJ2-2; the D gene is possibly TRBD2 (6 bases). Germline CDR1 and CDR2: LGHNA and YNFKEQ. CDR3 length: 14 residues. V was clipped by 6 bases and J by 3 bases, with 11 bases between them. CDR3 sequence: CASSLGDYTGELFF. For the CDR3, the DNA is TGTGCCAGCAGTCTCGGGGACTACACCGGGGAGCTGTTTTTT.

This clone was detected once. The gene calls are TRBV5-1 and TRBJ2-1, with 8 positions matching TRBD2. In germline, CDR1 is SGHRS, CDR2 YFSETQ. The CDR3 is 15 residues long. The J segment lost 8 bases and the V segment lost 4 bases, leaving 11 bases of the junction unmatched. The CDR3 here is CASSPGLAGGDEQFF. The DNA for the CDR3 is TGCGCCAGCAGCCCAGGACTGGCGGGGGGTGATGAGCAGTTCTTC.

The V call is TRBV2, the J call TRBJ1-2; D perhaps matches TRBD1 (5 bases). The germline CDR1 and CDR2 sequences are SNHLY and FYNNEI. The CDR3 runs 15 residues. The V end was cut by 8 bases, the J end by 3 bases, with 19 bases between. Here the CDR3 DNA reads TGTGCCAGCTTTTCCATACCAGCCAGGGACTATGGCTACACCTTC. This gives the protein CASFSIPARDYGYTF.

As regards this clone: The germline gene is not matched at one end of the junction; a read error may be the cause. The J gene is TRBJ2-1, the V gene TRBV14, with 10 bases lining up with TRBD2. Germline V gene sequence: CDR1 SGHDN, CDR2 FVKESK. CDR3 length equals 15 residues. The CDR3 is CASSPERGGYTEQFF. The CDR3 bases are TGTGCCAGCAGCCCTGAGCGGGGGGGGTACACTGAGCAGTTCTTC.

This clone has only one observation. The chain links TRBV5-1 to TRBJ2-1, with a weak D call TRBD1 (5 bases). Germline lookup yields CDR1 SGHRS and CDR2 YFSETQ. The CDR3 extends over 14 amino acids. Trimming stripped 7 bases from V and 5 bases from J, with 16 bases between. CDR3 sequence reads: CASHTGASNNEQFF. The CDR3 DNA reads TGCGCCAGCCACACTGGGGCTTCCAACAATGAGCAGTTCTTC.

The chain recombines TRBV7-9 with TRBJ2-2; D not resolved. The V gene's germline CDR1 is SEHNR and CDR2 FQNEAQ (reference sequence). The V end was cut by 2 bases, the J end by 6 bases, with 7 bases between. The CDR3 runs to 13 residues. CDR3 nucleotide sequence: TGTGCCAGCAGCTTACCGGTTGCCGGGGAGCTGTTTTTT. This codes for CASSLPVAGELFF.

V usage is TRBV19 and J usage is TRBJ1-6; no firm D call. This CDR3 is built from 14 residues. Trimming removed 5 bases at V and 10 bases at J, with 15 bases between. The germline V gene encodes CDR1 LNHDA and CDR2 SQIVND (reference sequence). CDR3 in DNA: TGTGCCAGTAGTCACGGGGTCGTAGGGTCACCCCTCCACTTT. Protein sequence: CASSHGVVGSPLHF.

V is TRBV2 and J is TRBJ1-6; 9 bases fit TRBD1. The V gene's germline CDR1 is SNHLY and CDR2 FYNNEI. The ends lost 6 bases at V and 9 bases at J; junction bases unmatched: 6. The CDR3 has 14 residues. The CDR3 protein is CASSGTGNGSPLHF. CDR3 DNA: TGTGCCAGCAGCGGGACAGGGAACGGTTCACCCCTCCACTTT.

V gene TRBV5-1 combines with J gene TRBJ2-2; D is unclear. CDR1 SGHRS and CDR2 YFSETQ come from the germline V gene. The germline V and J ends were trimmed by 3 bases and 1 base, with 13 bases remaining between them. The CDR3 has 16 amino acids. CDR3 region: CASSSLEHQNTGELFF. In DNA, the CDR3 is TGCGCCAGCAGCTCCCTAGAACACCAGAACACCGGGGAGCTGTTTTTT.